Sequencing of this T cell receptor (beta chain) was carried out in a study of blood T cell repertoires in COVID-19 (dated by TCRdb to about 2020). Context from the whole study: Recovered participants in ImmuneRACE Cohort 3 were defined as having two consecutive negative NP/OP PCR tests, clearance from a healthcare professional, or resolution of symptoms. The sample metadata nearly always contained a de-identified subject ID, COVID-19 status, age in years and sex. The collaborator samples originated in the United States, Italy and Spain and spanned the acute and convalescent phases of COVID-19. The samples were drawn from two sources: the first 160 participants of the ongoing ImmuneRACE study, and fewer than 1,500 subjects contributed by 6 global collaborators. Where available, HLA class I and class II types were obtained from metadata supplied by the sample provider rather than from assay-based typing. The repertoires were released in a freely available public database meant as a resource for research on the immune response to SARS-CoV-2. Subjects who had been exposed to COVID-19, were actively infected with it, or had recovered from it provided the deeply sampled blood TCRbeta repertoires that made up the dataset. The material from the prospective study consisted of cDNA or gDNA derived from T cells, B-cell-depleted T cells, or PBMCs.

TCRbeta CDR3 regions were amplified from genomic DNA using the immunoSEQ Assay, a bias-controlled multiplex PCR. The paper's data handling went like this. Nucleated cell counts per sample were estimated from amplification of reference gene primers within the assay. Sequence reads were collapsed and filtered to measure the absolute abundance of every unique TCRbeta CDR3 rearrangement. For each sample, productive Simpson clonality was calculated by taking the square root of Simpson's diversity index across productive rearrangements. TCRdb provides this immuneACCESS table in a form limited to in-frame rearrangements. Some clones are lacking; in checked studies, under half of them reflect an unresolved V gene, and why the rest are absent is not known. V and J calls and clone size are copied from that table; D and trimming were computed from the DNA. This sample comprises 350,000 to 400,000 clones, roughly 86% of them detected only once. The ten largest make up around 1.9% of the sample.

This clone was picked up one time. It lacks a known antigen. One base away there is no much larger clone; base qualities are not given. Study-wide conclusions, independent of this receptor: How much clinical and demographic metadata was included differed by source and by participant, and the metadata was provided uncurated.

Participants in the prospective study were enrolled through a virtual design, were aged roughly 18 to 90 years, and lived in 24 United States geographic areas. Cohort assignment in the prospective study relied on participant-reported clinical history from a screening survey and a study questionnaire. In the prospective study, mobile phlebotomists collected whole blood, serum and a nasopharyngeal or oropharyngeal swab from each participant. Additional blood draws and questionnaires over an approximately two-month period could optionally be provided by prospective study participants. Prospective study blood samples were shipped either frozen or at room temperature before DNA extraction. Via the germline V gene, CDR1 is MNHEY and CDR2 SVGAGI. The V end loses 6 bases and the J end loses 5 bases, and a stretch of 19 bases separates them. The CDR3, cysteine through phenylalanine, is 15 amino acids long. Just the 45-base CDR3 DNA is kept, in frame starting at base 1.

The clonotype comes from a man between 40 and 49 years old in a cohort exposed to, infected with or recovered from COVID-19 (not recorded which). The rearrangement joined TRBV6-5 to TRBJ2-5; 6 matching bases give a weak D call of TRBD1. Sequencing was done on a sample of PBMCs or T cells enriched from blood (not recorded which). The nucleotide sequence reads TGTGCCAGCAGCCCCCACAGGGTGGGTGAGGAGACCCAGTACTTC. Its protein is CASSPHRVGEETQYF.